This T cell receptor (beta chain) derives from a study of cytomegalovirus exposure and HLA in healthy donors (dated by TCRdb to about 2017). Regarding the research as a whole: A later analysis indicated that the 90 to 150 validation repertoires were generated on the platform also employed for the 700 or so repertoires of the first cohort. The aim of the study was to test whether cataloging public T cell receptors could identify signatures of past pathogen exposure. A separate validation cohort of more than 100 different subjects was used in addition to the approximately 700-subject first cohort. To predict cytomegalovirus infection status, the study brought together high-throughput TCR immunosequencing, statistical association of individual TCRs with disease status, and machine learning.

Donors formed part of the validation cohort, which comprised about 120 subjects and was distinct from the first cohort of some 700 subjects. Library preparation used the immunoSEQ multiplex PCR assay. The study's processing was this. To diagnose cytomegalovirus status from the catalog of TCR beta chain sequences, a statistical classification framework was built. TCRdb took over this immuneACCESS table, retaining in-frame rearrangements with V and J assigned. Such tables are incomplete; in checked studies, under half of the missing clones stem from an unresolved V gene, and the remainder is unexplained. V, J and clone size were drawn from that table, and D and trimming were deduced from the DNA. The sample table records 150,000 to 200,000 clones; roughly 80% of these occur just once. The ten largest clones represent 2% to 2.5% of the sample. What the research found in general, with its limitations: A later analysis had no HLA typing for the validation cohort, so co-occurrence there was scored across all 110 or so repertoires. A few of the identified cytomegalovirus-associated TCR beta chains were confirmed in vitro to be specific for cytomegalovirus antigens. According to the authors, the approach could potentially be generalized to other disease states and immunological phenotypes. In the study, about 150 TCR beta chains were listed as associated with cytomegalovirus. The classifier was reported to diagnose cytomegalovirus status with high specificity and sensitivity in both the original cohort and the validation cohort. Subsequent analysis determined that TCRs grouped into clusters in the first cohort also showed a tendency toward co-occurrence across the 120 or so validation repertoires, and 85% to 95% of cluster scores exceeded 0. Most TCR sequences were observed very rarely across donors, whereas some public TCRs were present in many individuals.

From the cysteine up to the phenylalanine, the CDR3 has a length of 14 residues. Left in the record is the CDR3 DNA by itself, 42 bases read in frame from the first base. V is trimmed back by 1 base and J by 8 bases, and the junction contains 6 bases that no gene match accounts for. The germline V gene yields SGHAT for CDR1 and FQNNGV for CDR2. For this clone: It has no known antigen specificity. No clone much larger than this one lies a single base away; base qualities are absent.

Sequenced: PBMCs. The origin of this receptor is a man aged 25-40 years in good health and CMV-seropositive. The chain uses TRBV11-2 and TRBJ1-2, with 8 bases matching TRBD1. The CDR3 protein: CASSLGLDRVGYTF. The base sequence is TGTGCCAGCAGCTTAGGATTGGACAGGGTGGGCTACACCTTC.